The 16 T cell receptor beta chains presented below share a single source sample, sequenced in a study of blood T cell repertoires in COVID-19. Data came from immunoSEQ multiplex PCR; TCRdb stores just in-frame clones and leaves some out. The sample records about 99,000 clones, around 92% being singletons. The sequenced material came from peripheral blood. The receptors were sampled from a woman aged 60 to 75 with acute or convalescent COVID-19.

The V gene is TRBV28, the J gene TRBJ2-7, with TRBD1 identical over 10 bases. The V segment lost 2 bases and the J segment 6 bases; nucleotides outside the gene matches: 7. The germline V gene has CDR1 MDHEN and CDR2 SYDVKM. The length of the CDR3 is 15 residues. CDR3 in amino acids: CASSLTDRGFSEQYF. The CDR3 DNA follows: TGTGCCAGCAGTTTAACGGACAGGGGGTTCTCCGAGCAGTACTTC.

This chain links TRBV28 with TRBJ1-1, with TRBD1 as a possible D gene (5 bases). The V end lost 6 bases, the J end lost 7 bases, and 18 bases lay between the germline ends. The germline V gene has CDR1 MDHEN and CDR2 SYDVKM. The CDR3 is 14 residues long. The CDR3 reads CASRGRDPTVEAFF. In DNA, the CDR3 is TGTGCCAGCAGGGGGAGGGACCCTACTGTTGAAGCTTTCTTT.

The rearrangement joins TRBV6-5 to TRBJ2-5; 7 bases line up with TRBD1. The CDR3 has 14 residues. Germline CDR1 and CDR2: MNHEY and SVGAGI. The junction had 9 bases not matched to a gene; V was cut back by 6 bases and J by 5 bases. DNA for the CDR3: TGTGCCAGCAGGCCCAGGGGGAGAGGGGAGACCCAGTACTTC. It translates to CASRPRGRGETQYF.

The V gene is TRBV19, the J gene TRBJ1-1; D possibly corresponds to TRBD1 (5 bases). The CDR3 runs to 13 residues. Trimming removed 3 bases from V and 5 bases from J, with 10 bases in between. The V gene's germline CDR1 is LNHDA and CDR2 SQIVND (reference sequence). CDR3 nucleotides: TGTGCCAGTAGTATCGTCAGGGAAACTGAAGCTTTCTTT. Translating it yields CASSIVRETEAFF. The whole variable domain, remainder taken from reference TRBV19 and TRBJ1-1, is DGGITQSPKYLFRKEGQNVTLSCEQNLNHDAMYWYRQDPGQGLRLIYYSQIVNDFQKGDIAEGYSVSREKKESFPLTVTSAQKNPTAFYLCASSIVRETEAFFGQGTRLTVV.

The CDR3 spells CASSLIGGISYEQYF. CDR3 nucleotides: TGTGCCAGCAGCTTAATAGGCGGGATTAGCTACGAGCAGTACTTC. The chain uses TRBV11-1 and TRBJ2-7, with D perhaps TRBD2 (6 bases). Trimming pared 2 bases from V and 3 bases from J, leaving 14 bases between. The germline V gene has CDR1 SGHAT and CDR2 FQDESV (reference sequence). The CDR3 is made up of 15 amino acids.

This chain connects TRBV5-1 to TRBJ1-1; D might be TRBD1 (5 bases). The CDR3 has 15 residues. V lost 3 bases and J lost 5, with 17 bases in between. In germline, CDR1 is SGHRS, CDR2 YFSETQ. The CDR3 loop reads CASSSPGGVGTEAFF. The CDR3 DNA is TGCGCCAGCAGCTCCCCGGGGGGGGTGGGGACTGAAGCTTTCTTT.

This clone was counted between two and nine times. CDR3: CASIGRLGALNTEAFF. As DNA, the CDR3 is TGTGCCAGTATAGGCCGCCTGGGGGCTCTGAACACTGAAGCTTTCTTT. The V call is TRBV19, the J call TRBJ1-1, with D possibly being TRBD1 (6 bases). The CDR3 has 16 amino acids. CDR1 is LNHDA and CDR2 is SQIVND in the germline V gene (reference sequence). With 7 bases removed from V and 0 bases from J, the gap between germline ends came to 18 bases.

J is TRBJ2-1 and V is TRBV11-3; 14 bases line up with TRBD2. This CDR3 contains 17 residues. V lost 2 bases, J lost 6 bases, and 6 bases stayed unmatched. CDR1 and CDR2 (germline): SGHNT, YENEEA. The DNA for the CDR3 is TGTGCCAGCAGCTTAAGGGGACTAGCGGGAGCAGGCAATGAGCAGTTCTTC. Translating gives CASSLRGLAGAGNEQFF.

This chain connects TRBV28 to TRBJ2-1; the match to TRBD2 covers 9 bases. CDR3 length: 15 amino acids. With V trimmed by 3 bases and J by 5 bases, 5 bases remained unmatched. The germline V gene encodes CDR1 MDHEN and CDR2 SYDVKM. CDR3 in DNA: TGTGCCAGCAGTTTGGTAGCGGGAGCCAACAATGAGCAGTTCTTC. It encodes CASSLVAGANNEQFF.

This rearrangement joins TRBV6-5 to TRBJ1-1; TRBD1 agrees at 7 bases. The V segment lost 4 bases and the J segment 1 base; nucleotides outside the gene matches: 3. CDR1 is MNHEY, CDR2 SVGAGI, per germline. This CDR3 has 14 residues. The CDR3 sequence: CASSWDRKNTEAFF. The DNA for the CDR3 is TGTGCCAGCAGTTGGGACAGAAAGAACACTGAAGCTTTCTTT.

J is TRBJ1-4 and V is TRBV6-5; 10 nucleotides match TRBD1. Trimming cost V 6 bases and J 2 bases; bases outside gene matches: 0. Germline V gene sequence: CDR1 MNHEY, CDR2 SVGAGI. The CDR3 totals 14 residues. CDR3 sequence reads: CASRTGGTNEKLFF. The CDR3 DNA is TGTGCCAGCAGGACAGGGGGCACTAATGAAAAACTGTTTTTT.

The CDR3 sequence: CASSPQGGQPQHF. The CDR3, as DNA: TGTGCCAGCTCCCCCCAGGGCGGACAGCCCCAGCATTTT. The chain combines TRBV18 with TRBJ1-5; TRBD1 is a possible D gene (5 bases). The length of the CDR3 is 13 residues. The V gene's germline CDR1 is KGHSH and CDR2 LQKENI. V lost 6 bases and J 7 bases, leaving 13 bases between the germline ends. The variable domain in full, with the rest retrieved from reference TRBV18 and TRBJ1-5, is NAGVMQNPRHLVRRRGQEARLRCSPMKGHSHVYWYRQLPEEGLKFMVYLQKENIIDESGMPKERFSAEFPKEGPSILRIQQVVRGDSAAYFCASSPQGGQPQHFGDGTRLSIL.

The rearrangement links TRBV25-1 to TRBJ1-1, with D hard to call. Germline V gene sequence: CDR1 MGHDK, CDR2 SYGVNS. V shed 1 base and J shed 6 bases, with 3 bases lying between them. The CDR3 sequence is 11 residues long. In DNA, the CDR3 is TGTGCCAGCAGTGAATTATCTGAAGCTTTCTTT. It yields the protein CASSELSEAFF. Full variable domain (missing parts from reference TRBV25-1 and TRBJ1-1): EADIYQTPRYLVIGTGKKITLECSQTMGHDKMYWYQQDPGMELHLIHYSYGVNSTEKGDLSSESTVSRIRTEHFPLTLESARPSHTSQYLCASSELSEAFFGQGTRLTVV.

The chain couples TRBV2 to TRBJ1-2; D possibly corresponds to TRBD1 (6 bases). In germline, CDR1 is SNHLY, CDR2 FYNNEI. The CDR3 consists of 14 residues. The V end lost 6 bases, the J end lost 8 bases, and 19 bases lay between the germline ends. The CDR3 DNA is TGTGCCAGCAGAGGGGACACCACGATGAGGGGCTACACCTTC. Translated: CASRGDTTMRGYTF. The whole variable domain, remainder taken from reference TRBV2 and TRBJ1-2, is EPEVTQTPSHQVTQMGQEVILRCVPISNHLYFYWYRQILGQKVEFLVSFYNNEISEKSEIFDDQFSVERPDGSNFTLKIRSTKLEDSAMYFCASRGDTTMRGYTFGSGTRLTVV.

The chain uses TRBV28 and TRBJ1-5, with 9 bases matching TRBD1. Germline values: CDR1 MDHEN, CDR2 SYDVKM. Losses at the gene ends were 4 bases for V and 4 bases for J; bases not matched to a gene: 2. CDR3 length equals 14 residues. CDR3 nucleotides: TGTGCCAGCAGTTCAGACAGGGGGAATCAGCCCCAGCATTTT. Translated: CASSSDRGNQPQHF.

V and J are TRBV3-1 (or the pseudogene TRBV3-2) and TRBJ1-2; the D gene is possibly TRBD1 (5 bases). V lost 2 bases and J lost 6, with 16 bases in between. The CDR3 sequence is 15 residues long. The germline gives CDR1 LGHDT, CDR2 YNNKEL (reference sequence). CDR3 in DNA: TGTGCCAGCAGCCAAAGGGGCTTAGGGGAACATGGCTACACCTTC. Encoded protein: CASSQRGLGEHGYTF.